The source of this T cell receptor beta chain is a study of cytomegalovirus exposure and HLA in healthy donors (dated by TCRdb to the late 2010s). Turning to the overall study: In an earlier analysis of under 750 of the donors, 276 Gb of sequence data and some 120 million unique TCR beta sequences from 150 million to 200 million T cells were reported. In a later analysis, previously published TCR beta repertoires from more than 500 donors were re-analyzed and high-resolution HLA genotyping was added so that TCR occurrence patterns could be studied. To predict cytomegalovirus infection status, the study brought together high-throughput TCR immunosequencing, statistical association of individual TCRs with disease status, and machine learning. About five DR-DQ haplotypes were handled as single units for association and clustering, since linkage in the cohort was strong. Along with the approximately 700-subject first cohort, a separate validation cohort of 120 different subjects was used. Of the roughly 410 genotyped donors, roughly 76% were placed in the genetic ancestry cluster associated with self-reported Caucasian donors. The T cell repertoires of several hundred subjects were profiled by immunosequencing and related to cytomegalovirus serostatus. A later genetic analysis used genome-wide SNP genotypes for about 55% of the 666 donors, treating that subset as a discovery cohort. Donor age, sex, ethnicity and CMV serostatus were compiled together with the repertoire data. The study aimed to test whether cataloging public T cell receptors could reveal signatures of past pathogen exposure. An earlier analysis of 450 to 750 of the donors used high-throughput TCR beta sequencing to judge whether each TCR beta V gene segment behaved as functional or pseudogenic. Typing coverage varied by locus: roughly 629-630 donors for A, B, C, DRB1 and DQB1; 522 for DQA1; 606 for DPA1; 400 to 480 for DPB1. An early release that covered 500 to 800 HLA-typed donors contained approximately 320 gigabases of sequencing data and 75 million to 100 million unique TCR sequences. HLA typing included class I and class II loci at four-digit resolution. On average, roughly 250,000 unique TCR beta nucleotide sequences were sequenced per donor among about 400 genotyped donors of the cohort, with around 19% of those sequences being non-productive. The later analysis used no new phenotypic data to find candidate immune exposures, relying instead on TCR beta sequences and their occurrence across donors. All discovery cohort repertoires had been generated using a single sequencing platform.

The cohort was made up of 500 to 850 healthy bone marrow donors. At the time of sampling, all cohort members were nominally healthy, though unrecorded immune exposures were likely present. The donor was CMV seronegative and belonged to the group of 320 or so seronegative cohort members. A peripheral blood sample was provided by each donor, and peripheral blood mononuclear cells were used for TCR beta sequencing. Genomic DNA was extracted from the blood cell samples with the Qiagen DNeasy Blood Extraction Kit. As regards this clone: It lacks a known antigen. No much larger clone is present one base from it, and per-base qualities are unavailable.

Receptor libraries were prepared by the immunoSEQ multiplex PCR assay. For the multiplex PCR, a mixture combining 60 forward primers for TCR Vbeta segments and 13 reverse primers for TCR Jbeta segments was used. The CDR3 region of rearranged TCR beta genes was amplified from genomic DNA with a multiplex PCR assay. The Illumina HiSeq System was used to sequence the amplified TCR beta libraries as 87-base-pair reads. Regarding the original processing steps: A later analysis tallied around 80 million unique TCR beta chains across the roughly 610 repertoires, and around 10 million of those chains were shared by two or more donors. To remove PCR and sequencing errors, raw reads were error-corrected and collapsed into unique sequences using a nearest-neighbor algorithm that merged closely related sequences. Alignment of CDR3 sequences to IMGT reference sequences was used to assign V, D and J gene segments. For a sequence to be retained, a match of at least six nucleotides to both a V gene segment and a J gene segment was required. Rearrangements were called productive when the CDR3 lacked stop codons and stayed in frame with V and J; all others were non-productive. Following IMGT convention, CDR3 was defined as the stretch from the second conserved V-encoded cysteine to the conserved J-encoded phenylalanine. The earlier analysis of about 610 of the donors excluded sequences that lacked an unambiguous match to a single V gene segment. An earlier analysis of a few hundred of the donors classified V segments as functional when productive rearrangements were above 56.7% and as segregating when the standard deviation between donors was above 5%. To diagnose cytomegalovirus status from the catalog of TCR beta chain sequences, a statistical classification framework was built. V and J gene assignment, in a later analysis, came from comparing TCR nucleotide sequences with IMGT/GENE-DB human TR gene sequences. In a later analysis, CDR3 sequences and most-parsimonious VDJ recombination scenarios were assigned using the TCRdist pipeline. In a later analysis, every TCR beta chain was defined by the combination of its CDR3 amino acid sequence and its V-gene family, and reads without a unique V-gene family were dropped. A later analysis removed several hundred highly shared, low-generation-probability nucleotide sequences to deal with suspected cross-contamination and a sequencing artifact. A later analysis calculated a clonal expansion index for each public chain from normalized within-repertoire ranks of inferred template counts. In a later analysis, generation probabilities were computed with a VDJ recombination model fitted to out-of-frame rearrangements, and the resulting probabilities were checked against IGoR. In a later analysis, TCR-TCR, TCR-HLA and TCR-CMV co-occurrence was scored with hypergeometric tests, and a repertoire-size bias correction was applied to TCR pairs. To estimate false discovery rates, a later analysis permuted the HLA or CMV assignments 20 times. A later analysis grouped co-occurring TCRs with DBSCAN, adding TCRdist sequence similarity when clustering within HLA-allele-positive subsets. For co-occurrence clustering, repertoires with fewer than 30,000 or more than 120,000 public chains were excluded, along with 4 to 6 repertoires with anomalous nucleotide sharing. TCRdb re-hosts the immuneACCESS table, in-frame sequences only. Its copies lack some clones; in the studies checked, an unresolved V gene accounts for under half of them, and the cause for the rest is not known. That table supplies the V and J calls and clone size; D and trimming were determined from the DNA. A total of about 190,000 clones appear in this sample, approximately 78% of them only once. The top ten clones comprise approximately 0.74% of the sample.

Results and caveats for the whole study, not just this receptor: In both the original and validation cohorts, the classifier was reported to diagnose cytomegalovirus status with high specificity and sensitivity. Compared with the roughly 700-donor mean, donors in an Asian-associated ancestry cluster had fewer N-insertions in productive TCRs, according to a later genetic analysis. A further reported finding was that TCR beta sequences accurately predicted the HLA-A and HLA-B alleles for most subjects in the first cohort. When HLA alleles, especially DR and DQ, strongly co-occurred, TCR associations were difficult to assign to individual alleles. The only immune exposure information available for the cohort was CMV serostatus. Seventeen rarely observed V segments, including chromosome 9 orphons, were excluded from the earlier analysis of about 610 of the donors because counts were too low. According to the authors, the approach could potentially be generalized to other disease states and immunological phenotypes. Compared with equally common non-associated chains, HLA-associated TCR beta chains in a later analysis were more clonally expanded and had lower generation probabilities. A few of the identified cytomegalovirus-associated TCR beta chains were confirmed in vitro to be specific for cytomegalovirus antigens. Because HLA typing was unavailable for some donors at each locus, only the typed subset was used in association tests. An earlier analysis of roughly 570 of the donors showed that most TCR beta V segments appeared in productive rearrangements either about 87% or about 30% of the time, which broadly matched IMGT annotations. In this cohort, only TCR beta chains were sequenced, and detectable features were limited by the absence of alpha or paired-chain data. In the study, around 150 TCR beta chains were listed as associated with cytomegalovirus. Several of the top co-occurrence clusters appeared to be linked to parvovirus B19, influenza, CMV and Epstein-Barr virus, according to a later analysis. The 87-base-pair reads could not distinguish some IMGT-functional V segments, including TRBV6-2 and TRBV6-3, so those segments were excluded. Roughly uniform sequencing depth across donors was assumed in presence/absence analyses, although this assumption may not hold. Linkage disequilibrium might explain the correlated functional status among segregating V segments, but an unknown experimental factor could not be excluded. In a later analysis, around 17,000 TCR beta sequences were associated with specific HLA alleles at a false discovery rate of 0.05. Across donors, most TCR sequences were observed very rarely, whereas some public TCRs were present in many individuals. A later analysis found that most CMV-associated TCR beta chains appeared HLA-restricted, with HLA associations seemingly driven largely by CMV exposure. According to a later analysis, TCR association rates differed among HLA loci, with DRB1 alleles showing the most associated TCRs and HLA-C alleles showing the fewest. In a later genetic analysis, a missense DCLRE1C variant was associated with V-gene and J-gene trimming of TCR beta chains, and the association was replicated in an independent cohort. A cluster of highly shared sequence variants was judged likely to represent a technical artifact of the sequencing pipeline.

Trimming removed 4 bases from V and 13 bases from J, leaving 26 bases between the germline ends. The CDR3 holds 15 amino acids from the cysteine to the phenylalanine. Of the read, only the CDR3 DNA is kept; its 45 bases are in frame from base 1. According to the germline V gene, CDR1 reads SGHTA and CDR2 reads FQGNSA. The sequenced sample consisted of PBMCs. The V and J segments used are TRBV7-2 and TRBJ2-7; the best D guess is TRBD1, with 6 bases matching. This receptor was obtained from a woman between 18 and 30 years old in good health and CMV-seronegative. Here is the DNA: TGTGCCAGCAGCTCACCGGGACACCTCAGAGGGATTGCCTACTTC. Translated, this gives CASSSPGHLRGIAYF.